This is a list of T cell receptor beta chains from one sample in a study of blood T cell repertoires in COVID-19. TCRdb keeps only in-frame clones here, not all; method: immunoSEQ multiplex PCR. The profile shows approximately 190,000 clones, about 80% of them singletons. The material sequenced was PBMCs or T cells enriched from blood (not recorded which). Receptors originate from a middle-aged man who had recovered from COVID-19. Both conserved end residues are part of each CDR3. A D gene is named only where the DNA matches it firmly. Rows may omit the clone size; those that give it use once, few, many or a size class.

length: 16
size: NA
V: TRBV7-3
D: TRBD1
J: TRBJ1-3
CDR3: CASSLSGAGGLWTIYF
DNA: TGTGCCAGCAGCTTAAGCGGGGCAGGGGGTCTGTGGACCATATATTTT

length: 17
size: NA
V: TRBV24-1
D: NA
J: TRBJ2-3
CDR3: CATSDLQSEGPTDTQYF
DNA: TGTGCCACCAGTGATTTGCAATCGGAGGGTCCCACAGATACGCAGTATTTT

length: 17
size: many
V: TRBV5-1
D: TRBD1
J: TRBJ1-2
CDR3: CASSPNLDRGYRRGYTF
DNA: TGCGCCAGCAGCCCCAACCTCGACAGGGGGTACCGTCGTGGCTACACCTTC

length: 13
size: NA
V: TRBV19
D: NA
J: TRBJ2-4
CDR3: CASSIRLAVVQYF
DNA: TGTGCCAGTAGTATCCGGTTGGCGGTGGTTCAGTACTTC

length: 14
size: medium-sized
V: TRBV24-1
D: NA
J: TRBJ2-3
CDR3: CATSDWDITDTQYF
DNA: TGTGCCACCAGTGATTGGGACATCACAGATACGCAGTATTTT

length: 12
size: NA
V: TRBV6-1
D: NA
J: TRBJ1-1
CDR3: CASSADSLEAFF
DNA: TGTGCCAGCAGTGCAGACAGTCTAGAAGCTTTCTTT

length: 15
size: NA
V: TRBV5-1
D: NA
J: TRBJ2-6
CDR3: CASSTGSPGANVLTF
DNA: TGCGCCAGCAGCACAGGGTCTCCTGGGGCCAACGTCCTGACTTTC

length: 15
size: few
V: TRBV2
D: NA
J: TRBJ1-4
CDR3: CASSVQGTTNEKLFF
DNA: TGTGCCAGCAGTGTACAGGGCACAACTAATGAAAAACTGTTTTTT

length: 13
size: NA
V: TRBV29-1
D: TRBD1
J: TRBJ1-1
CDR3: CSVGGQTNTEAFF
DNA: TGCAGCGTGGGGGGACAGACGAACACTGAAGCTTTCTTT

length: 15
size: NA
V: TRBV2
D: TRBD1
J: TRBJ2-1
CDR3: CASSVTGGAYNEQFF
DNA: TGTGCCAGCAGTGTTACAGGGGGCGCTTACAATGAGCAGTTCTTC

length: 13
size: once
V: TRBV7-2
D: TRBD2
J: TRBJ2-1
CDR3: CASSSGGYNEQFF
DNA: TGTGCCAGCAGCTCGGGGGGGTACAATGAGCAGTTCTTC

length: 16
size: NA
V: TRBV6-1
D: NA
J: TRBJ2-3
CDR3: CASSEDAGAFTDTQYF
DNA: TGTGCCAGCAGTGAGGACGCGGGGGCCTTCACAGATACGCAGTATTTT

length: 12
size: NA
V: TRBV12-3/TRBV12-4
D: NA
J: TRBJ1-2
CDR3: CASTIGRNSYTF
DNA: TGTGCCAGCACCATTGGGAGGAATTCCTACACCTTC

length: 13
size: NA
V: TRBV25-1
D: NA
J: TRBJ1-1
CDR3: CASSGRVKGEAFF
DNA: TGTGCCAGCAGTGGGAGGGTAAAGGGTGAAGCTTTCTTT

length: 13
size: NA
V: TRBV5-1
D: NA
J: TRBJ2-7
CDR3: CASSLQGSYEQYF
DNA: TGCGCCAGCAGCTTACAGGGTTCCTACGAGCAGTACTTC

length: 13
size: NA
V: TRBV6-5
D: NA
J: TRBJ1-5
CDR3: CASNRDSNQPQHF
DNA: TGTGCCAGCAACAGGGATAGCAATCAGCCCCAGCATTTT

length: 14
size: NA
V: TRBV28
D: NA
J: TRBJ2-5
CDR3: CAGSSRGHGETQYF
DNA: TGTGCCGGTTCCTCCAGGGGACACGGGGAGACCCAGTACTTC

length: 15
size: NA
V: TRBV11-2
D: TRBD2
J: TRBJ2-1
CDR3: CASSLRLAGVGEQFF
DNA: TGTGCCAGCAGCTTGAGACTAGCGGGGGTAGGGGAGCAGTTCTTC

length: 14
size: NA
V: TRBV6-6
D: NA
J: TRBJ1-2
CDR3: CASTKRSGGDGYTF
DNA: TGTGCCAGCACCAAACGGAGCGGGGGCGATGGCTACACCTTC

length: 16
size: NA
V: TRBV5-4
D: TRBD2
J: TRBJ2-1
CDR3: CASSLERGGSYNEQFF
DNA: TGTGCCAGCAGCCTTGAACGGGGGGGGTCTTACAATGAGCAGTTCTTC

length: 15
size: NA
V: TRBV5-1
D: TRBD1
J: TRBJ1-3
CDR3: CASSNRGAGGNTIYF
DNA: TGCGCCAGCAGCAACAGGGGAGCTGGCGGAAACACCATATATTTT

length: 14
size: NA
V: TRBV7-9
D: NA
J: TRBJ1-2
CDR3: CASSLRGGDGGYTF
DNA: TGTGCCAGCAGCCTTAGGGGGGGCGACGGTGGCTACACCTTC